This T cell receptor beta chain was identified in a study of blood T cells in healthy people across ages. Next came a second PCR, run for about 7 to 12 cycles, which used a sample-barcoded 5' primer along with a J-beta primer mix. Every sample returned 2.5 million or more CDR3-containing paired-end reads. TCRdb re-called the 5' RACE reads with MiXCR, one entry per CDR3 protein. The table includes around 620,000 distinct CDR3 sequences, 27% detected once. This CDR3 is 15 amino acids long. The V end lost 4 bases, the J end lost 6 bases, and 16 bases lay between the germline ends. In germline, CDR1 is LGHNA, CDR2 YNFKEQ.

This chain connects TRBV4-2 to TRBJ1-5, with D possibly being TRBD1 (5 bases). Specimen: blood. This clonotype was obtained from a woman in her seventies in good health. The CDR3 nucleotides are TGTGCCAGCAGCCTGGGCAGGGAGTCGACTCAGCCCCAGCATTTT. Residues: CASSLGRESTQPQHF.